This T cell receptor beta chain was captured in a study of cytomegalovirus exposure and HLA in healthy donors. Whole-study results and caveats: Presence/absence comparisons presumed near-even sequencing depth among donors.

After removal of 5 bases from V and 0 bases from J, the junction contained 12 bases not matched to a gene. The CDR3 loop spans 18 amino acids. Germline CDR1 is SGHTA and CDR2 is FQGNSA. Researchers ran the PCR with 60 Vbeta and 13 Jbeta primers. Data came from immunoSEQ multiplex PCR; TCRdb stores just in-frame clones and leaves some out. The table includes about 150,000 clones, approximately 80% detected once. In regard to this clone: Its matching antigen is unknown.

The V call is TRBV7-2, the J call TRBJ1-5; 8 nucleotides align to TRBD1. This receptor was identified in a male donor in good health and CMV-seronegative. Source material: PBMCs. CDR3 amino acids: CASSTSDRAEYSNQPQHF. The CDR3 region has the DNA TGTGCCAGCAGCACCTCGGACAGGGCTGAATATAGCAATCAGCCCCAGCATTTT.